This TCR beta chain was observed in a study of cytomegalovirus exposure and HLA in healthy donors. Study-wide points: One later analysis reportedly identified an Asian-associated ancestry cluster that showed fewer N-insertions than the approximately 670-donor mean. A later analysis found TCR association rates differed by HLA locus, highest for DRB1 and lowest for HLA-C. Some V segments could not be told apart, so they were left out, TRBV6-2 and TRBV6-3 among them.

Comments on this clone: Antigen: not known.

13 Jbeta primers and 60 Vbeta primers were used for the PCR. Using immunoSEQ multiplex PCR, the repertoire was profiled, and TCRdb retains in-frame clones only, with some absent. Of about 180,000 clones listed, around 82% are singletons. This CDR3 is built from 15 residues. V lost 8 bases, J lost 1 base, and 8 bases stayed unmatched. Germline assignment: CDR1 LNHDA and CDR2 SQIVND (reference sequence). Sequenced sample: PBMCs. This chain links TRBV19 with TRBJ2-4; 7 bases align to TRBD2. The source is a man between 35 and 55 years old in good health and CMV-seronegative. CDR3 in DNA: TGTGCCAGTGGGGGGGACTACGGGGCCAAAAACATTCAGTACTTC. The encoded protein is CASGGDYGAKNIQYF.